A single sample gave rise to the 6 T cell receptor beta chains below, sequenced in a study of blood T cells in healthy people across ages. The use of a sample-barcoded 5' primer and a J-beta primer mix characterized a second PCR of about 7 to 12 cycles. Each CDR3 protein gets one entry after TCRdb re-called the 5' RACE reads with MiXCR. The sample includes 850,000 to 950,000 distinct CDR3 sequences, 29% of them seen just once. Sequencing used blood. The receptors were sampled from a woman of 80 years or more in good health.

The CDR3 loop reads CASSQDTGTVNSPLHF. In DNA form, the CDR3 reads TGCGCCAGCAGCCAAGATACCGGGACAGTCAATTCACCCCTCCACTTT. J is TRBJ1-6 and V is TRBV4-3, with 7 nucleotides matching TRBD1. The CDR3 length is 16 residues. Losses at the gene ends were 0 bases for V and 7 bases for J; bases not matched to a gene: 6. In germline, CDR1 is LGHNA, CDR2 YSLEER.

The sample holds a few counts of this clonotype. This chain connects TRBV24-1 to TRBJ1-5, with 10 positions matching TRBD1. Germline V gives CDR1 KGHDR, CDR2 SFDVKD. This CDR3 is built from 15 residues. V was clipped by 3 bases and J by 4 bases; unmatched bases: 2. The CDR3 DNA sequence: TGTGCCACCAGTGATAGGACAGGGGGAAATCAGCCCCAGCATTTT. Protein: CATSDRTGGNQPQHF.

In this sample, this clonotype turned up many times. V and J are TRBV4-2 and TRBJ2-4, with D perhaps TRBD2 (6 bases). The CDR3 contains 14 residues. Trimming pared 1 base from V and 5 bases from J, leaving 9 bases between. Germline CDR1 is LGHNA and CDR2 is YNFKEQ. This CDR3 is CASSQGLAENIQYF. The CDR3 DNA is TGTGCCAGCAGCCAAGGCTTAGCGGAAAACATTCAGTACTTC.

J is TRBJ1-2 and V is TRBV3-1; TRBD1 matches at 7 bases. The V and J ends lost 4 bases and 9 bases, in that order; junction bases with no gene match: 5. Per the germline V gene, CDR1 is LGHDT and CDR2 is YNNKEL (reference sequence). The CDR3 contains 12 residues. CDR3: CASSRGQVSYTF. In DNA form, the CDR3 reads TGTGCCAGCAGCCGAGGACAGGTCAGCTACACCTTC.

V is TRBV3-1 and J is TRBJ1-1; TRBD1 agrees at 8 bases. With V trimmed by 3 bases and J by 5 bases, 5 bases remained unmatched. Germline CDR1 and CDR2: LGHDT and YNNKEL (reference sequence). This CDR3 spans 14 amino acids. The CDR3 bases are TGTGCCAGCAGCCACGCAGGGGGCGAAACTGAAGCTTTCTTT. Amino acid sequence: CASSHAGGETEAFF.

This clonotype was seen only a few times. The chain employs TRBV6-1 and TRBJ1-1; weak D call: TRBD1 (5 bases). Germline V gene sequence: CDR1 MNHNS, CDR2 SASEGT. V lost 4 bases and J 4 bases, leaving 13 bases between the germline ends. CDR3 length equals 14 residues. CDR3 DNA: TGTGCCAGCAGTGCTTTCACGGGGGGCACTGAAGCTTTCTTT. This translates into CASSAFTGGTEAFF.